The 5 T cell receptor beta chains below all came from one sample that was sequenced in a study of shared clonotypes between healthy human individuals. Clones were read by immunoSEQ multiplex PCR, and TCRdb kept only the in-frame ones, dropping some. The sample holds about 1.1 million clones, approximately 78% seen once. Material for sequencing was memory CD4+ T cells from PBMCs. Noted subset: CD45RA-negative fraction. These receptors were obtained from a man aged 18 to 35 in good health. Some clones in this sample may be carry-over from other donors' samples.

This chain uses TRBV6-5 with TRBJ1-5; D call uncertain. The CDR3 is 13 amino acids. The V gene lost 0 bases and the J gene lost 3 bases, with 3 bases spanning the gap. In germline, CDR1 is MNHEY, CDR2 SVGAGI. CDR3 coding DNA: TGTGCCAGCAGTTACTCCTACAATCAGCCCCAGCATTTT. It is translated as CASSYSYNQPQHF.

This clone showed up just a few times. The rearrangement joins TRBV6-1 to TRBJ2-7, with D tentatively TRBD2 (5 bases). Germline V gene data show CDR1 as MNHNS and CDR2 as SASEGT. The CDR3 runs 13 residues. With 2 bases removed from V and 13 bases from J, the gap between germline ends came to 18 bases. In DNA form, the CDR3 reads TGTGCCAGCAGTGAACAGGCTAGCCAGCTTTTTTACTTC. The encoded protein is CASSEQASQLFYF.

The chain couples TRBV9 to TRBJ2-2; TRBD2 matches at 16 bases. V shed 4 bases, J shed 1 base, and the junction held 13 bases outside the gene matches. The CDR3 is 21 amino acids. Germline CDR1 is SGDLS and CDR2 is YYNGEE. CDR3 in DNA: TGTGCCAGCAGCCAGGGGACTAGCGGGAGGGGCCCTAACAGGAACACCGGGGAGCTGTTTTTT. Protein product: CASSQGTSGRGPNRNTGELFF. The full variable domain, in which reference TRBV9 and TRBJ2-2 provide the parts outside the CDR3, is DSGVTQTPKHLITATGQRVTLRCSPRSGDLSVYWYQQSLDQGLQFLIQYYNGEERAKGNILERFSAQQFPDLHSELNLSSLELGDSALYFCASSQGTSGRGPNRNTGELFFGEGSRLTVL.

The V gene is TRBV13, the J gene TRBJ2-7, with D tentatively TRBD2 (6 bases). The CDR3 runs 15 residues. Trimming took 2 bases from V and 0 from J, leaving 11 bases between them. Germline CDR1 and CDR2: PRHDT and FYEKMQ (reference sequence). CDR3 coding DNA: TGTGCCAGCAGCTTAATGAGCGGGCCCTCCTACGAGCAGTACTTC. This encodes CASSLMSGPSYEQYF.

In regard to this clone: The same CDR3 can be traced to other DNA sequences in this sample. V and J are TRBV9 and TRBJ2-3; D call uncertain. The V and J ends lost 0 bases and 0 bases respectively, with 2 bases between them. CDR1 SGDLS and CDR2 YYNGEE come from the germline V gene. This CDR3 has 13 amino acids. DNA of the CDR3: TGTGCCAGCAGCGTAGCTAGCACAGATACGCAGTATTTT. Amino acid sequence: CASSVASTDTQYF.